These 30 T cell receptor beta chains came from one sample sequenced in a study of cytomegalovirus exposure and HLA in healthy donors. PCR amplification relied on 60 Vbeta primers (plus 13 Jbeta primers). Libraries were prepared by immunoSEQ multiplex PCR; TCRdb keeps only in-frame clonotypes and omits some of them. The sample holds 100,000 to 150,000 clones, roughly 8.3% seen once. Sequences were obtained from PBMCs. All receptors come from a man aged 35 to 55 in good health and CMV-seronegative.

This clone was detected only a few times. The chain carries TRBV7-6 and TRBJ2-1; 11 bases align to TRBD2. Germline V gene lookup returns CDR1 SGHVS and CDR2 FNYEAQ. The CDR3 is 15 amino acids. V gave up 4 bases and J gave up 6 bases; unmatched junction bases: 5. The CDR3 nucleotides read TGTGCCAGCAGCTCTAGCGGGGGGTTAGGCAATGAGCAGTTCTTC. Translation: CASSSSGGLGNEQFF.

This clone was seen only a few times. The sample has other DNA sequences that encode this CDR3 too. J is TRBJ2-7 and V is TRBV19, with a weak D call TRBD2 (7 bases). Trimming left V 5 bases short and J 2 bases short, with 10 bases between. The CDR3 contains 13 residues. Germline CDR1 and CDR2: LNHDA and SQIVND (reference sequence). The CDR3 sequence: CASSSGGTYEQYF. CDR3 nucleotide sequence: TGTGCCAGTAGTTCGGGGGGCACCTACGAGCAGTACTTC.

This clone was found a few times. The chain couples TRBV5-5 to TRBJ1-1; tentative D call: TRBD1 (5 bases). Trimming left V 4 bases short and J 4 bases short, with 11 bases between. Germline V lookup: CDR1 SGHKS, CDR2 YYEKEE (reference sequence). CDR3 length: 13 residues. CDR3 sequence reads: CASSAGPATEAFF. CDR3 nucleotide sequence: TGTGCCAGCAGCGCAGGGCCTGCCACTGAAGCTTTCTTT. Drawing the rest from reference TRBV5-5 and TRBJ1-1, the complete variable domain is DAGVTQSPTHLIKTRGQQVTLRCSPISGHKSVSWYQQVLGQGPQFIFQYYEKEERGRGNFPDRFSARQFPNYSSELNVNALLLGDSALYLCASSAGPATEAFFGQGTRLTVV.

The chain employs TRBV5-6 and TRBJ2-6; D unresolved. V shed 0 bases and J shed 0 bases, with 7 bases lying between them. There are 16 residues in the CDR3. Per germline, CDR1 SGHDT and CDR2 YYEEEE. The CDR3 nucleotides are TGTGCCAGCAGCTTGGACACCCCCTCTGGGGCCAACGTCCTGACTTTC. Translation gives CASSLDTPSGANVLTF.

The rearrangement links TRBV13 to TRBJ2-1; 16 bases agree with TRBD2. The germline gives CDR1 PRHDT, CDR2 FYEKMQ (reference sequence). This CDR3 has 19 amino acids. J lost 2 bases, V lost 5 bases, and 9 bases had no gene match. CDR3: CASSATGTSGGATYNEQFF. As DNA, the CDR3 is TGTGCCAGCAGCGCCACCGGGACTAGCGGGGGGGCCACCTACAATGAGCAGTTCTTC.

This clone has a handful of counts. This chain uses TRBV18 with TRBJ1-5; D may be TRBD1 (6 bases). Germline V gives CDR1 KGHSH, CDR2 LQKENI. V lost 5 bases and J lost 0, with 11 bases in between. This CDR3 region has 15 residues. The CDR3 bases are TGTGCCAGCTCAACAGGGATAGGTAGCAATCAGCCCCAGCATTTT. Translated: CASSTGIGSNQPQHF.

This clone was picked up a small number of times. J is TRBJ2-2 and V is TRBV9; TRBD2 aligns across 11 bases. V dropped 4 bases and J dropped 4; count of bases not matched to a gene: 3. The CDR3 is 15 residues long. Germline V CDR1 and CDR2: SGDLS, YYNGEE. This CDR3 reads CASSLAGGRTGELFF. CDR3 DNA: TGTGCCAGCAGCCTAGCGGGGGGCCGCACCGGGGAGCTGTTTTTT. The full variable domain, in which reference TRBV9 and TRBJ2-2 provide the parts outside the CDR3, is DSGVTQTPKHLITATGQRVTLRCSPRSGDLSVYWYQQSLDQGLQFLIQYYNGEERAKGNILERFSAQQFPDLHSELNLSSLELGDSALYFCASSLAGGRTGELFFGEGSRLTVL.

The CDR3 region is CASSLVVNRAEQYF. CDR3 DNA: TGCGCCAGCAGCTTGGTCGTAAACAGGGCGGAGCAGTACTTC. The chain has TRBV5-1 and TRBJ2-5; D might be TRBD1 (6 bases). With 0 bases removed from V and 11 bases from J, the gap between germline ends came to 17 bases. CDR3 length: 14 residues. The germline CDR1 and CDR2 sequences are SGHRS and YFSETQ.

The J gene is TRBJ1-2, the V gene TRBV19, with D hard to call. V gave up 3 bases and J gave up 8 bases, with 13 bases separating them. The CDR3 runs to 13 residues. Germline V gene data show CDR1 as LNHDA and CDR2 as SQIVND (reference sequence). The CDR3 spells CASSIQPGYGYTF. DNA for the CDR3: TGTGCCAGTAGTATCCAACCGGGGTACGGCTACACCTTC.

The chain links TRBV7-6 to TRBJ1-6, with D tentatively TRBD1 (6 bases). V lost 1 base, J lost 6 bases, and 10 bases lay in between. The CDR3 runs to 15 residues. Germline values: CDR1 SGHVS, CDR2 FNYEAQ. CDR3 DNA sequence: TGTGCCAGCAGCTTAGGTTCAGGGGCTAATTCACCCCTCCACTTT. Translated, it gives CASSLGSGANSPLHF.

This chain uses TRBV30 with TRBJ2-5; a weak D match, TRBD2 (5 bases). Germline V CDR1 and CDR2: GTSNPN, SVGIG (reference sequence). V lost 1 base and J 9 bases, leaving 15 bases between the germline ends. The CDR3 has 13 amino acids. The CDR3: CAWSGTEVAPQYF. DNA for the CDR3: TGTGCCTGGAGTGGGACGGAGGTTGCGCCCCAGTACTTC.

The chain links TRBV9 to TRBJ1-3, with D hard to call. The CDR3 totals 14 residues. V was trimmed by 2 bases and J by 0 bases, leaving 6 bases between them. Per the germline V gene, CDR1 is SGDLS and CDR2 is YYNGEE. As DNA, the CDR3 is TGTGCCAGCAGCGTGGCCCACTCTGGAAACACCATATATTTT. Encoded protein: CASSVAHSGNTIYF.

In this sample, this clone turned up a few times. The chain uses TRBV7-2 and TRBJ2-5, with 7 bases that match TRBD2. This CDR3 spans 14 amino acids. Germline CDR1 and CDR2: SGHTA and FQGNSA. The trim removed 10 bases at V and 1 base at J, leaving 9 bases unmatched. The CDR3, as DNA: TGTGCCACCTCCGGGAGGAGCTCCCAAGAGACCCAGTACTTC. It translates to CATSGRSSQETQYF.

Only a few counts were recorded for this clone. V and J are TRBV5-6 and TRBJ2-5, with unresolved D. The end of the DNA fits TRBJ2-7 better, so the J call may be wrong. Germline V lookup: CDR1 SGHDT, CDR2 YYEEEE. CDR3 length: 13 amino acids. CDR3: CASSFGSSFEQYF. Here the CDR3 DNA reads TGTGCCAGCAGCTTCGGGTCCAGTTTCGAGCAGTACTTC.

This clone turned up a few times. The chain carries TRBV6-5 and TRBJ1-4, with D maybe TRBD1 (5 bases). The CDR3 has 14 amino acids. Germline loops: CDR1 MNHEY, CDR2 SVGAGI. V was clipped by 4 bases and J by 8 bases, with 14 bases between them. CDR3 region: CASSSGWGGEKLFF. In nucleotides, the CDR3 is TGTGCCAGCAGTTCGGGTTGGGGGGGGGAAAAACTGTTTTTT.

This clone was detected a few times. The chain has TRBV6-5 and TRBJ1-2; TRBD1 is a possible D gene (5 bases). V dropped 6 bases and J dropped 4 bases, with 12 bases sitting between them. Germline V gene lookup returns CDR1 MNHEY and CDR2 SVGAGI. CDR3 length: 13 residues. CDR3 nucleotides: TGTGCCAGCAGGCTCAGGGTTGGCTATGGCTACACCTTC. Its protein is CASRLRVGYGYTF.

This clone was detected only a few times. V usage is TRBV4-3 and J usage is TRBJ2-3; TRBD1 agrees at 7 bases. The CDR3 contains 15 residues. Germline loops: CDR1 LGHNA, CDR2 YSLEER. V lost 6 bases and J lost 3; bases outside the gene matches: 9. In nucleotides, the CDR3 is TGCGCCAGCAGTTACGGGACAGCCACTACAGATACGCAGTATTTT. Translating gives CASSYGTATTDTQYF.

The rearrangement joins TRBV7-9 to TRBJ2-2; D is possibly TRBD1 (5 bases). The CDR3 is 11 amino acids. Germline V CDR1 and CDR2: SEHNR, FQNEAQ (reference sequence). Trimming pared 10 bases from V and 6 bases from J, leaving 9 bases between. DNA for the CDR3: TGTGCCACCTCAGGGCCCGGGGAGCTGTTTTTT. Translating gives CATSGPGELFF.

This clone was detected a few times. V usage is TRBV27 and J usage is TRBJ2-7, with a tentative D call TRBD2 (6 bases). The CDR3 runs 13 residues. V was trimmed by 4 bases and J by 0 bases, leaving 7 bases between them. Per germline, CDR1 MNHEY and CDR2 SMNVEV (reference sequence). The CDR3 here is CASSWRASYEQYF. In nucleotides, the CDR3 is TGTGCCAGCAGTTGGAGGGCCTCCTACGAGCAGTACTTC.

This clone was counted between two and nine times. In DNA, the CDR3 is TGTGCCAGCAGCCCCTACTTGACGGGGGCCTACGAGCAGTACTTC. This encodes CASSPYLTGAYEQYF. The V and J genes are TRBV7-9 and TRBJ2-7, with a weak D call TRBD2 (6 bases). Per germline, CDR1 SEHNR and CDR2 FQNEAQ (reference sequence). This CDR3 is 15 amino acids long. Deletions cut 5 bases from V and 2 bases from J, with 16 bases between.

The CDR3 nucleotides read TGTGCCAGCAGCCACGGGGGAGGTTCACCCCTCCACTTT. It is translated as CASSHGGGSPLHF. This chain connects TRBV7-9 to TRBJ1-6; D perhaps matches TRBD1 (5 bases). The V and J ends lost 5 bases and 9 bases respectively, with 11 bases between them. The germline gives CDR1 SEHNR, CDR2 FQNEAQ (reference sequence). The CDR3 is 13 residues long.

This clone was seen a handful of times. This chain joins TRBV30 and TRBJ2-7; TRBD1 aligns across 7 bases. The ends lost 6 bases at V and 2 bases at J; junction bases unmatched: 7. The CDR3 length is 13 residues. In germline, CDR1 is GTSNPN, CDR2 SVGIG (reference sequence). CDR3 in amino acids: CACATGYPYEQYV. The CDR3 DNA is TGTGCCTGCGCGACAGGGTATCCCTACGAGCAGTACGTC.

This clone qualifies as medium-sized. This chain links TRBV6-1 with TRBJ1-6; D perhaps matches TRBD1 (6 bases). The CDR3 extends over 14 amino acids. The V and J ends lost 1 base and 7 bases respectively, with 8 bases between them. Germline loops: CDR1 MNHNS, CDR2 SASEGT. The CDR3 nucleotides read TGTGCCAGCAGTGAAGGGACAGAGAATTCACCCCTCCACTTT. Amino acid sequence: CASSEGTENSPLHF.

This sequence joins TRBV9 and TRBJ1-2; perhaps TRBD1 as D (5 bases). In germline, CDR1 is SGDLS, CDR2 YYNGEE. The CDR3 runs to 17 residues. Trimming took 2 bases from V and 0 from J, leaving 17 bases between them. CDR3 nucleotide sequence: TGTGCCAGCAGCGTGACAGCAGCGAATCTTGCTAACTATGGCTACACCTTC. The encoded protein is CASSVTAANLANYGYTF.

The V gene is TRBV5-4, the J gene TRBJ2-7; a weak D match, TRBD1 (6 bases). Germline-derived CDR1 and CDR2 are SGHNT and YYREEE (reference sequence). V gave up 2 bases and J gave up 1 base, with 16 bases separating them. The CDR3 runs to 16 residues. CDR3 DNA: TGTGCCAGCAGCTTCTTAAAACAGGGAACTTCCTACGAGCAGTACTTC. Amino acid sequence: CASSFLKQGTSYEQYF. The full variable domain, rest sourced from reference TRBV5-4 and TRBJ2-7, is ETGVTQSPTHLIKTRGQQVTLRCSSQSGHNTVSWYQQALGQGPQFIFQYYREEENGRGNFPPRFSGLQFPNYSSELNVNALELDDSALYLCASSFLKQGTSYEQYFGPGTRLTVT.

V gene TRBV11-2 combines with J gene TRBJ2-7, with TRBD1 matching over 7 bases. This CDR3 spans 14 amino acids. Losses at the gene ends were 1 base for V and 2 bases for J; bases not matched to a gene: 2. CDR1 SGHAT and CDR2 FQNNGV come from the germline V gene. CDR3 bases: TGTGCCAGCAGCTTAGCCAGGGGGACCTACGAGCAGTACTTC. It translates to CASSLARGTYEQYF.

This clone was observed many times. Other DNA sequences in this sample translate to the same CDR3. The rearrangement uses TRBV6-4 and TRBJ2-1, with 11 nucleotides matching TRBD1. The CDR3 contains 15 residues. The germline V gene encodes CDR1 MRHNA and CDR2 SNTAGT. V lost 5 bases to trimming and J lost 6 bases; unmatched junction nucleotides: 6. The CDR3 region has the DNA TGTGCCAGCAGTCCTACCGGGACAGGGGGCAATGAGCAGTTCTTC. Protein product: CASSPTGTGGNEQFF.

There are a few counts of this clone. V usage is TRBV28 and J usage is TRBJ2-3; D may be TRBD2 (7 bases). CDR3 length equals 15 residues. Germline values: CDR1 MDHEN, CDR2 SYDVKM. V was shortened by 2 bases and J by 1 base, with 10 bases between the two germline ends. In nucleotides, the CDR3 is TGTGCCAGCAGTTTAGGGGGGGCCCGCACAGATACGCAGTATTTT. It encodes CASSLGGARTDTQYF.

This chain connects TRBV30 to TRBJ1-6; 7 bases line up with TRBD1. In germline, CDR1 is GTSNPN, CDR2 SVGIG (reference sequence). Trimming at V came to 2 bases and at J to 8 bases, leaving 6 bases not matched to a gene. This CDR3 is built from 14 residues. The CDR3 here is CAWSLRGSDSPLHF. The CDR3 DNA reads TGTGCCTGGAGTCTCAGGGGGTCCGATTCACCCCTCCACTTT. The full variable domain, its missing parts supplied by reference TRBV30 and TRBJ1-6, is SQTIHQWPATLVQPVGSPLSLECTVEGTSNPNLYWYRQAAGRGLQLLFYSVGIGQISSEVPQNLSASRPQDRQFILSSKKLLLSDSGFYLCAWSLRGSDSPLHFGNGTRLTVT.

This clone occurred a few times. CDR3 in amino acids: CASSLRGKKGGELFF. The CDR3 nucleotides are TGTGCCAGCTCGCTTAGGGGCAAAAAGGGCGGGGAGCTGTTTTTT. The chain joins TRBV13 to TRBJ2-2, with a weak D call TRBD1 (5 bases). The CDR3 has 15 amino acids. Trimming pared 8 bases from V and 7 bases from J, leaving 20 bases between. Germline V gene sequence: CDR1 PRHDT, CDR2 FYEKMQ (reference sequence).